Listed here are 3 T cell receptor beta chains from one sample, sequenced in a study of PD-L1 blockade in urothelial cancer. Time point defined: peripheral blood 6 weeks after treatment start. Sequenced by immunoSEQ multiplex PCR; TCRdb stores in-frame clones only, minus some. The sample yields approximately 110,000 clones, around 93% seen once. The starting material was PBMCs, obtained around atezolizumab (anti-PD-L1) treatment. The receptors stem from a man aged 55 to 69 with urothelial cancer.

The V and J genes are TRBV18 and TRBJ1-4; a possible D gene is TRBD1 (6 bases). Trimming cost V 3 bases and J 2 bases, with 13 bases left between them. Germline V gives CDR1 KGHSH, CDR2 LQKENI. The CDR3 has 16 amino acids. This CDR3 is CASSPRQALTNEKLFF. The CDR3, as DNA: TGTGCCAGCTCACCTCGACAGGCCCTGACTAATGAAAAACTGTTTTTT.

V usage is TRBV7-9 and J usage is TRBJ2-7; perhaps TRBD1 as D (6 bases). The CDR3 has 14 residues. Deletions cut 1 base from V and 6 bases from J, with 13 bases between. CDR1 SEHNR and CDR2 FQNEAQ come from the germline V gene (reference sequence). CDR3 bases: TGTGCCAGCAGCTTAGAACAGGGTGTGCGCGAGCAGTACTTC. Translated, it gives CASSLEQGVREQYF.

The rearrangement uses TRBV5-4 and TRBJ2-2; 13 nucleotides agree with TRBD2. The CDR3 totals 20 residues. V shed 3 bases, J shed 6 bases, and the junction held 17 bases outside the gene matches. Germline V lookup: CDR1 SGHNT, CDR2 YYREEE (reference sequence). CDR3 protein: CASSSAGTSGDWSRAGELFF. Here the CDR3 DNA reads TGTGCCAGCAGCTCAGCCGGGACTAGCGGGGATTGGTCAAGAGCCGGGGAGCTGTTTTTT. The whole variable domain, remainder taken from reference TRBV5-4 and TRBJ2-2, is ETGVTQSPTHLIKTRGQQVTLRCSSQSGHNTVSWYQQALGQGPQFIFQYYREEENGRGNFPPRFSGLQFPNYSSELNVNALELDDSALYLCASSSAGTSGDWSRAGELFFGEGSRLTVL.